Below are 14 T cell receptor beta chains sequenced from a single sample in a study of control samples from healthy donors and cancer patients. Method: immunoSEQ multiplex PCR; TCRdb's copy keeps in-frame clones and lacks some. The table includes 75,000 to 100,000 clones, about 86% detected once. Sequencing was carried out using blood. These receptors were obtained from a man aged 25 to 40 in good health.

This rearrangement joins TRBV29-1 to TRBJ2-7, with 9 bases lining up with TRBD1. CDR3 length equals 13 residues. Germline values: CDR1 SQVTM, CDR2 ANQGSEA. V shed 6 bases, J shed 0 bases, and the junction held 3 bases outside the gene matches. CDR3 DNA: TGCAGCGTGGGGACAGGGAACTCCTACGAGCAGTACTTC. Its translation is CSVGTGNSYEQYF.

The V gene is TRBV6-1, the J gene TRBJ2-5; 13 positions agree with TRBD2. Per germline, CDR1 MNHNS and CDR2 SASEGT. With V trimmed by 1 base and J by 3 bases, 8 bases remained unmatched. CDR3 length equals 18 residues. CDR3 amino acids: CASSEVIGLAGEEETQYF. The CDR3 region has the DNA TGTGCCAGCAGTGAAGTGATTGGACTAGCGGGAGAGGAAGAGACCCAGTACTTC.

The chain couples TRBV5-6 to TRBJ2-7, with D possibly TRBD1 on 6 matching bases. This CDR3 comprises 17 residues. With 5 bases removed from V and 3 bases from J, the gap between germline ends came to 24 bases. Germline V gene data show CDR1 as SGHDT and CDR2 as YYEEEE. For the CDR3, the DNA is TGTGCCAGCAGTCTAGGCGGTGGGGGCCTCGGAAACTACGAGCAGTACTTC. Residues: CASSLGGGGLGNYEQYF.

This rearrangement joins TRBV24-1 to TRBJ2-1; 9 positions agree with TRBD2. V lost 2 bases and J lost 4; bases outside the gene matches: 8. Germline-derived CDR1 and CDR2 are KGHDR and SFDVKD. The CDR3 length is 17 residues. The CDR3 nucleotides are TGTGCCACCAGTGATTGGCCTAGCGGGACGGGATACAATGAGCAGTTCTTC. It is translated as CATSDWPSGTGYNEQFF.

This sequence joins TRBV5-4 and TRBJ1-1, with D possibly matching TRBD1 (6 bases). The germline gives CDR1 SGHNT, CDR2 YYREEE (reference sequence). The length of the CDR3 is 15 residues. The V end lost 2 bases, the J end lost 4 bases, and 15 bases lay between the germline ends. CDR3 residues: CASSFPQRGATEAFF. As DNA, the CDR3 is TGTGCCAGCAGCTTTCCTCAGCGGGGGGCCACTGAAGCTTTCTTT.

The gene calls are TRBV6-5 and TRBJ2-1, with TRBD2 matching over 10 bases. V was clipped by 9 bases and J by 0 bases; unmatched bases: 5. This CDR3 has 15 residues. From germline, CDR1 is MNHEY and CDR2 SVGAGI. The CDR3 loop reads CASPRLAGSYNEQFF. CDR3 sequence (DNA): TGTGCCAGTCCACGACTAGCGGGCTCCTACAATGAGCAGTTCTTC.

The chain links TRBV5-1 to TRBJ2-3; D remains unclear. The V gene's germline CDR1 is SGHRS and CDR2 YFSETQ. The CDR3 loop spans 12 amino acids. Trimming took off 0 bases at V and 6 bases at J, with 5 bases between the two ends. CDR3 sequence: CASSLEGDTQYF. The CDR3 DNA is TGCGCCAGCAGCTTGGAAGGGGATACGCAGTATTTT.

V gene TRBV21-1 combines with J gene TRBJ2-3. TRBV21-1 is marked as a pseudogene. CDR3 length: 16 amino acids. In nucleotides, the CDR3 is TGTGCCAGCAGCAAAGGGGACCCGAAGCGGATTGATACGCAGTATTTT. Translating it yields CASSKGDPKRIDTQYF.

The chain couples TRBV9 to TRBJ2-7; TRBD1 aligns across 9 bases. CDR1 is SGDLS, CDR2 YYNGEE, per germline. There are 15 residues in the CDR3. V dropped 0 bases and J dropped 5; count of bases not matched to a gene: 6. CDR3 amino acids: CASSVAGTGYNEQYF. The CDR3 DNA reads TGTGCCAGCAGCGTAGCCGGGACAGGGTACAACGAGCAGTACTTC.

The chain's CDR3 is CAISANGRGNEQYF. The CDR3, as DNA: TGTGCCATCAGTGCGAACGGGAGAGGCAACGAGCAGTACTTC. The chain combines TRBV10-3 with TRBJ2-7; maybe TRBD2 (6 bases). The V gene's germline CDR1 is ENHRY and CDR2 SYGVKD. Trimming left V 4 bases short and J 5 bases short, with 15 bases between. The CDR3 extends over 14 amino acids.

The V and J genes are TRBV19 and TRBJ1-1; D is ambiguous. V was clipped by 4 bases and J by 0 bases, with 9 bases between them. Germline loops: CDR1 LNHDA, CDR2 SQIVND (reference sequence). The CDR3 sequence is 14 residues long. DNA for the CDR3: TGTGCCAGTAGTAACCAACCTATGAACACTGAAGCTTTCTTT. It specifies CASSNQPMNTEAFF.

The chain joins TRBV6-5 to TRBJ1-1, with D perhaps TRBD1 (5 bases). Germline loops: CDR1 MNHEY, CDR2 SVGAGI. The CDR3 is 14 residues long. Deletions cut 7 bases from V and 1 base from J, with 13 bases between. For the CDR3, the DNA is TGTGCCAGCACCCGGGGCCCGGAGAACACTGAAGCTTTCTTT. Translation gives CASTRGPENTEAFF.

The chain combines TRBV2 with TRBJ2-1, with 12 bases that match TRBD2. The CDR3 is 15 residues long. Per the germline V gene, CDR1 is SNHLY and CDR2 is FYNNEI. With 7 bases clipped from V and 3 bases from J, the junction kept 4 bases outside the gene matches. The CDR3 is CASKAGLAGYNEQFF. The DNA for the CDR3 is TGTGCCAGCAAAGCGGGACTAGCGGGCTACAATGAGCAGTTCTTC.

The chain combines TRBV19 with TRBJ2-5; D perhaps matches TRBD2 (6 bases). V dropped 4 bases and J dropped 4 bases, with 19 bases sitting between them. The CDR3 contains 16 residues. The germline CDR1 and CDR2 sequences are LNHDA and SQIVND (reference sequence). The CDR3, as DNA: TGTGCCAGTAGTACAGGTCCGGGGGTTTCTGGAGAGACCCAGTACTTC. This translates into CASSTGPGVSGETQYF.